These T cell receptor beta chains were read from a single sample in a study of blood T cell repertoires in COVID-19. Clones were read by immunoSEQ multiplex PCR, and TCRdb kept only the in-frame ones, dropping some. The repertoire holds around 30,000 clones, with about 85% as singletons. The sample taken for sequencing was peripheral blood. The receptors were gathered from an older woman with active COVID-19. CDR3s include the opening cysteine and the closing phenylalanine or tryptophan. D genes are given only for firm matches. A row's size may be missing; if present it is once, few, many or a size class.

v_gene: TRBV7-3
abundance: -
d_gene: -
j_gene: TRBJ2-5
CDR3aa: CASSPGFQETQYF
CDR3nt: TGTGCCAGCAGCCCCGGGTTTCAGGAGACCCAGTACTTC

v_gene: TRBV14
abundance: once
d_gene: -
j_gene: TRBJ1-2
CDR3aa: CASSPRMVVRGYTF
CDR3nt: TGTGCCAGCAGCCCCCGAATGGTAGTGCGTGGCTACACCTTC

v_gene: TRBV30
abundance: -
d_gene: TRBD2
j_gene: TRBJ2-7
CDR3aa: CAWSAGRAAYEQYF
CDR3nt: TGTGCCTGGAGTGCGGGGAGGGCCGCGTACGAGCAGTACTTC

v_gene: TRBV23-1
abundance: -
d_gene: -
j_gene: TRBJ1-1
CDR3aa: CASSQFRLSEAFF
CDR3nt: TGCGCCAGCAGTCAATTCCGACTTTCGGAAGCTTTCTTT

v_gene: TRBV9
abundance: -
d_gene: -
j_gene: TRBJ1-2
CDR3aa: CASSPAQANYGYTF
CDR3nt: TGTGCCAGCAGCCCCGCCCAGGCTAACTATGGCTACACCTTC

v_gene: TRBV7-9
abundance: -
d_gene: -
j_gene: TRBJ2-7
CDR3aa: CASSSRGYEQYF
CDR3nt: TGTGCCAGCAGCTCCCGGGGTTACGAGCAGTACTTC

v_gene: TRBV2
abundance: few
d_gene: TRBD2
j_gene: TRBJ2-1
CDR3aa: CASEDGRHNEQFF
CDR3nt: TGTGCCAGCGAGGACGGGAGGCACAATGAGCAGTTCTTC

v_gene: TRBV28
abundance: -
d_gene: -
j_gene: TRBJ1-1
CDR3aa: CASSLRGGDRRAFF
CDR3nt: TGTGCCAGCAGTTTAAGAGGGGGGGATAGACGAGCTTTCTTT

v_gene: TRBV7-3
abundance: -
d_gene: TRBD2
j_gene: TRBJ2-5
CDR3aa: CASSSPGGGTETQYF
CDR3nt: TGTGCCAGCAGCTCCCCTGGCGGGGGGACGGAGACCCAGTACTTC

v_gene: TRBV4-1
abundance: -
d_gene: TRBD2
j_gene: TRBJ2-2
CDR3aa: CASSQGRGSGSVAGELFF
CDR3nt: TGCGCCAGCAGCCAGGGTAGGGGGAGCGGGAGCGTGGCCGGGGAGCTGTTTTTT

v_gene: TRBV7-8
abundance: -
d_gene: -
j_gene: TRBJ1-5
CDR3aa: CASGPGVGQPQHF
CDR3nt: TGTGCCAGCGGGCCAGGGGTTGGTCAGCCCCAGCATTTT

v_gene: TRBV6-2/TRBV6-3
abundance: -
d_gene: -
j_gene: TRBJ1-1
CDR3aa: CASSFHQGSTEAFF
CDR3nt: TGTGCCAGCAGTTTTCACCAGGGATCCACTGAAGCTTTCTTT

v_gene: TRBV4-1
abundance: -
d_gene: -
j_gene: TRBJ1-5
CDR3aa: CASSQEPGTRNQPQHF
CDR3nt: TGCGCCAGCAGCCAAGAACCCGGGACACGCAATCAGCCCCAGCATTTT

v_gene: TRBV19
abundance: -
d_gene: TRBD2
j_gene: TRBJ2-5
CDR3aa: CASSIRLAGVIETQYF
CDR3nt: TGTGCCAGTAGTATTAGACTAGCGGGAGTTATCGAGACCCAGTACTTC

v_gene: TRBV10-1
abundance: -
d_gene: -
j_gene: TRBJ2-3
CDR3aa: CASSDVPDTQYF
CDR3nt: TGCGCCAGCAGTGACGTTCCAGATACGCAGTATTTT

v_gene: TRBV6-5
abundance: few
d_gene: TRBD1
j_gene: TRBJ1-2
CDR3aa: CASNTGGRPHGYTF
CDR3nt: TGTGCCAGCAATACAGGGGGCAGGCCTCATGGCTACACCTTC

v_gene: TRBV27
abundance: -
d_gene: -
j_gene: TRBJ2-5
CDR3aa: CASSLAGRPRREETQYF
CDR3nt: TGTGCCAGCAGTTTAGCCGGACGGCCTAGGAGGGAGGAGACCCAGTACTTC

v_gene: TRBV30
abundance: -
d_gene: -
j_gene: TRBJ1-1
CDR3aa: CAWSRGTRTEAFF
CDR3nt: TGTGCCTGGTCGCGGGGTACGAGGACTGAAGCTTTCTTT

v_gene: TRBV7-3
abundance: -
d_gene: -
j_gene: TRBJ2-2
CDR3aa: CASSFTGGRTTGELFF
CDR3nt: TGTGCCAGCAGCTTTACGGGGGGCAGGACCACCGGGGAGCTGTTTTTT

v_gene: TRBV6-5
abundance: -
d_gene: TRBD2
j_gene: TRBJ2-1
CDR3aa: CASSYLSLAGHNEQFF
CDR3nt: TGTGCCAGCAGTTACCTCTCGCTAGCGGGCCACAATGAGCAGTTCTTC

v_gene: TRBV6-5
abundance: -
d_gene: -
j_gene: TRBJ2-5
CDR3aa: CASSYGGAEETQYF
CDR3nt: TGTGCCAGCAGTTACGGTGGTGCGGAAGAGACCCAGTACTTC

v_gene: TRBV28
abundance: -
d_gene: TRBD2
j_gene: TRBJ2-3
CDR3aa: CASDKVGLAGGPFPGDTQYF
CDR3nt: TGTGCCAGCGATAAAGTAGGACTAGCGGGAGGGCCTTTTCCCGGAGATACGCAGTATTTT

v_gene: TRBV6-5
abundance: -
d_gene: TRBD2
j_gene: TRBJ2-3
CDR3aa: CASRRTTSPTDTQYF
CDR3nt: TGTGCCAGCCGACGGACGACTAGCCCCACAGATACGCAGTATTTT

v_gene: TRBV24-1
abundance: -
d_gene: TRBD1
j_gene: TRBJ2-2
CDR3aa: CATSDPGTGTTGELFF
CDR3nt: TGTGCCACCAGTGATCCCGGGACAGGTACCACCGGGGAGCTGTTTTTT

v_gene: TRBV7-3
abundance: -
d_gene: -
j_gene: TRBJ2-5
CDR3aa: CASSLKGLDQETQYF
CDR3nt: TGTGCCAGCAGCTTAAAGGGGCTAGACCAAGAGACCCAGTACTTC

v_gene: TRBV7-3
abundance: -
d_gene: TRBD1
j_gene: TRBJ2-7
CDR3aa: CASSFSGGPYEQYF
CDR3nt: TGTGCCAGCAGCTTTTCAGGGGGCCCCTACGAGCAGTACTTC

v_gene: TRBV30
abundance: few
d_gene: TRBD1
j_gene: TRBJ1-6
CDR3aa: CAWVDRADSPLHF
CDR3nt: TGTGCCTGGGTCGACAGGGCTGATTCACCCCTCCACTTT

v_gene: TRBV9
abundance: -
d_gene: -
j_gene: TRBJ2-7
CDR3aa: CASSVTPHYEQYF
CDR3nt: TGTGCCAGCAGCGTCACACCTCACTACGAGCAGTACTTC

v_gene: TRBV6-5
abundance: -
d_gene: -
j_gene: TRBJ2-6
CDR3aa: CASSYSYSGANVLTF
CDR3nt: TGTGCCAGCAGTTACTCCTACTCTGGGGCCAACGTCCTGACTTTC

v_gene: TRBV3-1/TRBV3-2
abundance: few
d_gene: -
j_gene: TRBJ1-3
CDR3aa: CASSQGAAGNTIYF
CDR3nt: TGTGCCAGCAGCCAGGGGGCGGCTGGAAACACCATATATTTT

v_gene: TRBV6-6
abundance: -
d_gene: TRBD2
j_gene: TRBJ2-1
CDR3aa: CASSSSGGSYNEQFF
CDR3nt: TGTGCCAGCAGTTCTAGCGGGGGCTCCTACAATGAGCAGTTCTTC

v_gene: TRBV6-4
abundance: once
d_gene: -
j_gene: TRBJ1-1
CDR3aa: CASSDDSNTEAFF
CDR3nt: TGTGCCAGCAGTGACGACAGCAACACTGAAGCTTTCTTT

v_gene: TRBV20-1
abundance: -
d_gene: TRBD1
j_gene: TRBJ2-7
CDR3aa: CSASTKTGVLPEQYF
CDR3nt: TGCAGTGCTAGTACCAAGACAGGGGTTTTGCCCGAGCAGTACTTC

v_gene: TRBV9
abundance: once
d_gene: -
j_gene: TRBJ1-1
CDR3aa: CASTEMVNTEAFF
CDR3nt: TGTGCCAGCACGGAGATGGTGAACACTGAAGCTTTCTTT

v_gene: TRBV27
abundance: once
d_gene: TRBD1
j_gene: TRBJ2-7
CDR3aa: CASSSRAGTGYEQYF
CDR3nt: TGTGCCAGCAGTTCGCGGGCGGGGACAGGCTACGAGCAGTACTTC

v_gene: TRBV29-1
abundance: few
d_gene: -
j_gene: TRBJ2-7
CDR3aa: CSVGSGTRDSEQYF
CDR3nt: TGCAGCGTTGGGTCCGGGACTAGGGACAGCGAGCAGTACTTC

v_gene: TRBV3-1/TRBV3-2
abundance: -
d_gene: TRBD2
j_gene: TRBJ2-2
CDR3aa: CASRKAGSSGELFF
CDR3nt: TGTGCCAGCAGAAAAGCGGGAAGTTCCGGGGAGCTGTTTTTT

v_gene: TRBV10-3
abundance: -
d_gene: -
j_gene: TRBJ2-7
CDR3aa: CAISGAGGEVEQYF
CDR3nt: TGTGCCATCAGTGGGGCAGGAGGGGAGGTAGAGCAGTACTTC

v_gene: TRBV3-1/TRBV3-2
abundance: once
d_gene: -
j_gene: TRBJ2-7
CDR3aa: CASSLGVGSSYEQYF
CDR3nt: TGTGCCAGCAGCTTAGGGGTGGGTTCTTCATACGAGCAGTACTTC

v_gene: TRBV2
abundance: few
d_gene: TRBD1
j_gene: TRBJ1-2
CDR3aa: CASSGDRGLGYTF
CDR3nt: TGTGCCAGCAGTGGGGACAGGGGACTTGGCTACACCTTC

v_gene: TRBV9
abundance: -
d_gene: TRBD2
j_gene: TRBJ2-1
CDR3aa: CASSVLAGLYNEQFF
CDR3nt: TGTGCCAGCAGCGTATTAGCGGGACTATACAATGAGCAGTTCTTC

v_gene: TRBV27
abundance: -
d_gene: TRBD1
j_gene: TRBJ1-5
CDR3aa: CASSSVGQGNQPQHF
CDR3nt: TGTGCCAGCAGTTCCGTAGGACAGGGGAATCAGCCCCAGCATTTT

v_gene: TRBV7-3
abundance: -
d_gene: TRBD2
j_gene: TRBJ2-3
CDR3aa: CASSKSGTRGTDTQYF
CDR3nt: TGTGCCAGCAGTAAGTCAGGGACTAGGGGCACAGATACGCAGTATTTT

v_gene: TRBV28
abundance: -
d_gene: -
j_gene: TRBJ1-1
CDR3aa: CASWAGLGNTEAFF
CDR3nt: TGTGCCAGCTGGGCAGGGCTCGGGAACACTGAAGCTTTCTTT

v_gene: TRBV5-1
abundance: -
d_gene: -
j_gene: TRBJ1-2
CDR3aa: CASSLEYAYGSGYTF
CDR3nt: TGCGCCAGCAGCTTGGAGTACGCGTACGGGTCTGGCTACACCTTC

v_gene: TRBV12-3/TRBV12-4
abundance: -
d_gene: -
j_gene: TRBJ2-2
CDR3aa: CASSFGGELFF
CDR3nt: TGTGCCAGCAGTTTCGGCGGGGAGCTGTTTTTT

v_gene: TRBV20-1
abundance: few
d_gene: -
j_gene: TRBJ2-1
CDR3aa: CSASWTTNEQFF
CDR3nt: TGCAGTGCTAGTTGGACTACTAATGAGCAGTTCTTC